These T cell receptor beta chains were read from a single sample in a study of blood T cell repertoires in COVID-19. Only in-frame clones appear in the TCRdb table, and some are missing; sequencing was by immunoSEQ multiplex PCR. Here the sample spans some 320,000 clones, more than 70% being singletons. Sequenced input: peripheral blood. These receptors all come from a woman aged 50 to 60 who had recovered from COVID-19. CDR3s include the opening cysteine and the closing phenylalanine or tryptophan. The order of the fields is D gene, clone size, V gene, J gene, CDR3 DNA, CDR3 protein. The D gene is left open where the match is weak. Some rows have no size entry. The others give once, few or many, or a class for an expanded clone.

D: .
size: .
V: TRBV7-9
J: TRBJ1-2
DNA: TGTGCCAGCAGCTTAGGACAGAACTATGGCTACACCTTC
CDR3: CASSLGQNYGYTF

D: .
size: .
V: TRBV12-5
J: TRBJ2-3
DNA: TGTGCTAGTGGTTCGGGAGTGACAGATACGCAGTATTTT
CDR3: CASGSGVTDTQYF

D: .
size: .
V: TRBV20-1
J: TRBJ2-7
DNA: TGCAGTGCTAGTCCGGGAGTGGTCTACGAGCAGTACTTC
CDR3: CSASPGVVYEQYF

D: TRBD2
size: once
V: TRBV24-1
J: TRBJ2-5
DNA: TGTGCCTCCCAAGGGACTAGCGGGGGGGGCGGGAAGACCCAGTACTTC
CDR3: CASQGTSGGGGKTQYF

D: TRBD1
size: .
V: TRBV5-1
J: TRBJ1-2
DNA: TGCGCCAGCAGCTTGGTGGGACAGGGGGCTGGCAACTATGGCTACACCTTC
CDR3: CASSLVGQGAGNYGYTF

D: .
size: once
V: TRBV19
J: TRBJ2-2
DNA: TGTGCCAGTAGCTTAGACAGGAACACCGGGGAGCTGTTTTTT
CDR3: CASSLDRNTGELFF

D: .
size: .
V: TRBV6-6
J: TRBJ1-3
DNA: TGTGCCAGCAGGCCCCCCGGGGCGGGAGGAAACACCATATATTTT
CDR3: CASRPPGAGGNTIYF

D: TRBD2
size: .
V: TRBV30
J: TRBJ2-1
DNA: TGTGCCTGGAGAAAGCGGGGGTTGGCTGAGCAGTTCTTC
CDR3: CAWRKRGLAEQFF

D: TRBD1
size: .
V: TRBV7-2
J: TRBJ2-1
DNA: TGTGCCAGCATCAAACCCGGGACAGCTGTGGTCCGGGAGCAGTTCTTC
CDR3: CASIKPGTAVVREQFF

D: .
size: .
V: TRBV19
J: TRBJ2-7
DNA: TGTGCCAGTAAGGCAGGGGCGTCCCCCTACGAGCAGTACTTC
CDR3: CASKAGASPYEQYF

D: TRBD1
size: .
V: TRBV12-3/TRBV12-4
J: TRBJ1-1
DNA: TGTGCCAGCGGGGACAGCTTAAACACTGAAGCTTTCTTT
CDR3: CASGDSLNTEAFF

D: TRBD2
size: .
V: TRBV7-2
J: TRBJ2-1
DNA: TGTGCCAGCAGCAGAAGAGTGAGTAGCGGGGGCTACAATGAGCAGTTCTTC
CDR3: CASSRRVSSGGYNEQFF

D: TRBD2
size: .
V: TRBV6-5
J: TRBJ2-1
DNA: TGTGCCAGCAGACAAAGCGGGATAGGTTGGATCTTC
CDR3: CASRQSGIGWIF

D: .
size: .
V: TRBV5-5
J: TRBJ1-1
DNA: TGTGCCAGCAGCAACACGAACACTGAAGCTTTCTTT
CDR3: CASSNTNTEAFF

D: .
size: .
V: TRBV2
J: TRBJ1-1
DNA: TGTGCCAGCTCCCAGAACATGAACACTGAAGCTTTCTTT
CDR3: CASSQNMNTEAFF

D: .
size: once
V: TRBV5-1
J: TRBJ2-5
DNA: TGCGCCAGCCATGAGGGACTGAACCAAGAGACCCAGTACTTC
CDR3: CASHEGLNQETQYF

D: TRBD1
size: .
V: TRBV5-8
J: TRBJ2-7
DNA: TGTGCCAGCAGCTTTACTCTCAGGGGGCCATACGAGCAGTACTTC
CDR3: CASSFTLRGPYEQYF

D: TRBD1
size: .
V: TRBV4-2
J: TRBJ2-3
DNA: TGTGCCAGTGAGGGAGGGACAGGGGGCCCGACAGATACGCAGTATTTT
CDR3: CASEGGTGGPTDTQYF

D: .
size: .
V: TRBV7-2
J: TRBJ2-5
DNA: TGTGCCAGCAGCTTGCGGGGGCAGTACCAAGAGACCCAGTACTTC
CDR3: CASSLRGQYQETQYF

D: .
size: .
V: TRBV10-3
J: TRBJ1-3
DNA: TGTGCCATCAGAGGACGGGGCTCTGGAAACACCATATATTTT
CDR3: CAIRGRGSGNTIYF

D: .
size: .
V: TRBV28
J: TRBJ1-3
DNA: TGTGCCAGCAGTTTATCGCAGGGTGGTGGAAACACCATATATTTT
CDR3: CASSLSQGGGNTIYF

D: TRBD1
size: .
V: TRBV5-1
J: TRBJ1-4
DNA: TGCGCCAGCAGCGTACGCGAGACAGGGTACGAGAAAAGACTGTTTTTT
CDR3: CASSVRETGYEKRLFF

D: .
size: .
V: TRBV19
J: TRBJ1-1
DNA: TGTGCCAGTAGCGGATTCGGGGGGCAAGCTTTCTTT
CDR3: CASSGFGGQAFF

D: .
size: .
V: TRBV9
J: TRBJ1-5
DNA: TGTGCCAGCAGCCCTCAGGCCGATCAGCCCCAGCATTTT
CDR3: CASSPQADQPQHF

D: .
size: few
V: TRBV7-2
J: TRBJ1-5
DNA: TGTGCCAGCACCCATTCCAATCAGCCCCAGCATTTT
CDR3: CASTHSNQPQHF

D: .
size: .
V: TRBV21-1
J: TRBJ1-2
DNA: TGTGCCAGCAGCAAAAGGGATTGGGACAGGGGGCGAGGCTACACCTTC
CDR3: CASSKRDWDRGRGYTF

D: TRBD1
size: .
V: TRBV29-1
J: TRBJ1-4
DNA: TGCAGCGTTGAATCTGGGACAGGGGACGGGTCTGAAAAACTGTTTTTT
CDR3: CSVESGTGDGSEKLFF

D: TRBD1
size: .
V: TRBV4-3
J: TRBJ2-5
DNA: TGCGCCAGCAGCCGCGCGATGGGACAGCAAGAGACCCAGTACTTC
CDR3: CASSRAMGQQETQYF

D: TRBD2
size: .
V: TRBV18
J: TRBJ2-2
DNA: TGTGCCAGCTCACCGGCGGGAGGGGCGACCGGGGAGCTGTTTTTT
CDR3: CASSPAGGATGELFF

D: .
size: .
V: TRBV7-2
J: TRBJ1-2
DNA: TGTGCCAGCAGCTTAGGTTTTAGGGAGAATGGCTACACCTTC
CDR3: CASSLGFRENGYTF

D: .
size: .
V: TRBV5-1
J: TRBJ2-3
DNA: TGCGCCAGCAGCATTCGGCCAAGGGGGAGCACAGATACGCAGTATTTT
CDR3: CASSIRPRGSTDTQYF

D: TRBD1
size: .
V: TRBV7-2
J: TRBJ2-3
DNA: TGTGCCAGCACCCAAGGGACAGGGCAGTATTTT
CDR3: CASTQGTGQYF

D: .
size: .
V: TRBV11-2
J: TRBJ2-7
DNA: TGTGCCAGCAGCTTCGGCCCCCCACCGGGTTTCTACGAGCAGTACTTC
CDR3: CASSFGPPPGFYEQYF

D: .
size: .
V: TRBV19
J: TRBJ2-7
DNA: TGTGCCAGTAGTAACGTGGGAGGTACCTACGAGCAGTACTTC
CDR3: CASSNVGGTYEQYF

D: .
size: .
V: TRBV28
J: TRBJ2-4
DNA: TGTGCCAGCTACAGCCTTCGGGTAACGGGAGAGGCCAAAAACATTCAGTACTTC
CDR3: CASYSLRVTGEAKNIQYF

D: TRBD2
size: .
V: TRBV6-5
J: TRBJ2-7
DNA: TGTGCCAGCAGTTACCGGGAGGCCTACGAGCAGTACTTC
CDR3: CASSYREAYEQYF

D: .
size: .
V: TRBV5-4
J: TRBJ1-1
DNA: TGTGCCAGCAGCTTAAGAGGGACTGAAGCTTTCTTT
CDR3: CASSLRGTEAFF

D: .
size: many
V: TRBV5-1
J: TRBJ2-4
DNA: TGCGCCAGCAGCTTGTATCTCGGGAACATTCAGTACTTC
CDR3: CASSLYLGNIQYF

D: .
size: .
V: TRBV2
J: TRBJ1-4
DNA: TGTGCCAGCAGTAGGGAGATGGTGGGTAAACTGTTTTTT
CDR3: CASSREMVGKLFF

D: TRBD1
size: once
V: TRBV5-1
J: TRBJ2-2
DNA: TGCGCCAGCAGCCCGGGACAGGGGGGGAACGCGAACACCGGGGAGCTGTTTTTT
CDR3: CASSPGQGGNANTGELFF